Below are 31 T cell receptor beta chains sequenced from a single sample in a study of response to subunit inactivated influenza vaccine (dated by TCRdb to the late 2010s). The library was generated by RT-PCR. Sequencer: Illumina HiSeq 2500. In-frame beta chains were kept once TCRdb had trimmed the public reads at Q25 with fastp and called clones with MiXCR. Rows are unified per CDR3 protein, each entry keeping the most common DNA and genes. The sample profile shows around 530,000 distinct CDR3 sequences; approximately 16% of them were found once. Jointly, the top ten make up less than 4% of the sample. The sequences come from CD4+ T cells sorted from PBMCs, collected around 25 months after vaccination. The receptors originated from a man in his fifties or sixties who received an inactivated influenza vaccine. Donor details come from another sample of the same person, matched by shared clones.

The chain recombines TRBV20-1 with TRBJ2-6, with 9 nucleotides matching TRBD1. The CDR3 is made up of 18 amino acids. After removal of 3 bases from V and 0 bases from J, the junction contained 9 bases not matched to a gene. Germline loops: CDR1 DFQATT, CDR2 SNEGSKA (reference sequence). For the CDR3, the DNA is TGCAGTGCTAGGGGCCTGGGGACAGGGTTCTCTGGGGCCAACGTCCTGACTTTC. This translates into CSARGLGTGFSGANVLTF.

The CDR3 reads CASSVRQGLAETQYF. CDR3 bases: TGTGCCAGCAGCGTGAGACAGGGGTTAGCGGAGACCCAGTACTTC. This chain links TRBV7-9 with TRBJ2-5; 8 positions match TRBD1. Germline CDR1 reads SEHNR; CDR2 reads FQNEAQ (reference sequence). The CDR3 length is 15 residues. The V gene end was trimmed by 5 bases and the J gene end by 5 bases; junction bases not matched to a gene: 10.

This clonotype appeared a few times. J is TRBJ1-1 and V is TRBV6-2 or TRBV6-3; possible D gene TRBD1, 5 bases. V was cut by 6 bases and J by 1 base, with 24 bases left in between. This CDR3 contains 18 residues. Looked up from germline, CDR1 is MNHEY and CDR2 is SVGEGT. The DNA of the CDR3 is TGTGCCAGCAGAGTCAATTTCGACAGATCAAACAGGAACACTGAAGCTTTCTTT. This encodes CASRVNFDRSNRNTEAFF.

The V call is TRBV20-1, the J call TRBJ2-5; D gene unclear. V lost 4 bases to trimming and J lost 7 bases, with 13 bases between them. Germline CDR1 is DFQATT and CDR2 is SNEGSKA (reference sequence). CDR3 size: 12 residues. This CDR3 is CSATQSLATQYF. CDR3 in DNA: TGCAGTGCTACCCAGTCCCTTGCGACCCAGTACTTC.

J is TRBJ2-5 and V is TRBV19; D remains ambiguous. Germline V gene lookup returns CDR1 LNHDA and CDR2 SQIVND (reference sequence). Trimming removed 9 bases from V and 10 bases from J, with 21 bases in between. The CDR3 extends over 13 amino acids. The CDR3 DNA reads TGTGCCAGACGCCGCGTGAACGAAGAGGACCAGTACTTC. It codes for CARRRVNEEDQYF.

There are many counts of this clonotype. This chain uses TRBV25-1 with TRBJ2-5; 9 positions match TRBD1. The CDR3 is 15 amino acids. With V trimmed by 2 bases and J by 5 bases, 6 bases remained unmatched. Looked up from germline, CDR1 is MGHDK and CDR2 is SYGVNS. For the CDR3, the DNA is TGTGCCAGCAGTGAAACAGGGGGCGCCGGCGAGACCCAGTACTTC. Amino acids: CASSETGGAGETQYF.

V and J are TRBV10-3 and TRBJ2-3; no clear D. Germline CDR1 ENHRY, CDR2 SYGVKD. The V gene lost 3 bases and the J gene lost 2 bases, with 6 bases spanning the gap. This CDR3 has 13 amino acids. In DNA, the CDR3 is TGTGCCATCAGTGACAGCTTCACAGATACGCAGTATTTT. Translation: CAISDSFTDTQYF.

This clonotype was picked up a small number of times. The chain links TRBV20-1 to TRBJ2-2; 13 bases are a match to TRBD2. The CDR3 runs 16 residues. V was pared by 4 bases and J by 7 bases, with 9 bases of the junction left unmatched. The germline CDR1 and CDR2 sequences are DFQATT and SNEGSKA (reference sequence). The CDR3 loop is CSATPGTSGISGELFF. In nucleotides, the CDR3 is TGCAGTGCTACCCCCGGGACTAGCGGGATTAGCGGGGAGCTGTTTTTT.

The V gene is TRBV12-3 or TRBV12-4, the J gene TRBJ1-2; D is ambiguous. This CDR3 contains 14 residues. Trimming took 5 bases from V and 3 from J, leaving 13 bases between them. DNA for the CDR3: TGTGCCAGCAGTAGATTTCGGGGATACTATGGCTACACCTTC. Encoded protein: CASSRFRGYYGYTF.

This clonotype was recorded once. The chain employs TRBV6-5 and TRBJ2-7, with D tentatively TRBD2 (6 bases). Trimming took 2 bases from V and 6 from J, leaving 20 bases between them. CDR1 and CDR2 (germline): MNHEY, SVGAGI. This CDR3 region has 16 residues. The CDR3, as DNA: TGTGCCAGCAGTTACACCCGAGGGCAGGGAGGTTTCGAGCAGTACTTC. This codes for CASSYTRGQGGFEQYF.

There are many counts of this clonotype. The chain carries TRBV6-5 and TRBJ1-1; no definite D call. Germline lookup yields CDR1 MNHEY and CDR2 SVGAGI. The CDR3 covers 14 residues. Between the trimmed V and J ends, which lost 3 bases and 1 base, there was a span of 9 bases. The CDR3 sequence: CASSYREGNTEAFF. The CDR3, as DNA: TGTGCCAGCAGTTATCGGGAGGGGAACACTGAAGCTTTCTTT.

The chain joins TRBV11-2 to TRBJ2-7; 7 positions match TRBD2. The CDR3 is 15 residues long. Germline lookup yields CDR1 SGHAT and CDR2 FQNNGV. J was trimmed by 5 bases and V by 2 bases; bases with no gene match: 9. The CDR3 is CASSLSGGSFNEQYF. The CDR3 nucleotides read TGTGCCAGCAGCTTATCCGGCGGGAGTTTTAACGAGCAGTACTTC.

This chain uses TRBV6-5 with TRBJ2-1, with TRBD2 as a possible D gene (6 bases). This CDR3 region has 14 residues. V lost 0 bases and J 4 bases, leaving 7 bases between the germline ends. Per germline, CDR1 MNHEY and CDR2 SVGAGI. CDR3 DNA sequence: TGTGCCAGCAGTTACTCTCGGGAGTACAATGAGCAGTTCTTC. Amino acid sequence: CASSYSREYNEQFF.

The table lists this clonotype with a few counts. The J gene is TRBJ1-5, the V gene TRBV7-2; D perhaps matches TRBD1 (6 bases). Trimming stripped 3 bases from V and 4 bases from J, with 10 bases between. In germline, CDR1 is SGHTA, CDR2 FQGNSA. The CDR3 is 14 amino acids. CDR3 nucleotide sequence: TGTGCCAGCAGCTTTGACAGGCAGAATCAGCCCCAGCATTTT. Its protein is CASSFDRQNQPQHF.

The chain couples TRBV6-1 to TRBJ2-3; 9 positions agree with TRBD2. CDR3 size: 14 residues. Trimming cost V 6 bases and J 2 bases; bases outside gene matches: 3. CDR1 and CDR2 (germline): MNHNS, SASEGT. Here the CDR3 DNA reads TGTGCCAGCAGGCTAGCGGGGCTCACAGATACGCAGTATTTT. It codes for CASRLAGLTDTQYF.

This clonotype was seen a handful of times. The chain is built from TRBV4-1 and TRBJ2-5; 10 bases match TRBD1. This CDR3 has 16 residues. The trim removed 5 bases at V and 3 bases at J, leaving 9 bases unmatched. CDR1 and CDR2 (germline): MGHRA, YSYEKL. The CDR3, as DNA: TGCGCCAGCAGCTTGCAGACAGGGGGCGTTGAAGAGACCCAGTACTTC. Translated: CASSLQTGGVEETQYF.

In its sample, this clonotype was seen a few times. Relative to the germline gene, one junction end is altered; a read error may explain this. The J gene is TRBJ2-1, the V gene TRBV28, with 8 bases that match TRBD1. The CDR3 loop spans 14 amino acids. The germline CDR1 and CDR2 sequences are MDHEN and SYDVKM. The CDR3 nucleotides are TGTGCCAGCAGTGGACAGGGCTCCCACAATGAGCAGTTCTTC. Translation: CASSGQGSHNEQFF.

In regard to this clonotype: At one end, the junction sequence differs from germline, possibly due to a read error. The V gene is TRBV7-7, the J gene TRBJ2-5; 8 bases agree with TRBD2. The CDR3 spans 13 residues. From germline, CDR1 is SSHAT and CDR2 FNYEAQ (reference sequence). The CDR3 loop reads CASSPGGRVTQYF. The CDR3 DNA reads as TGTGCTAGCAGCCCGGGGGGGCGTGTGACCCAGTACTTC.

This clonotype was counted between two and nine times. V gene TRBV5-1 combines with J gene TRBJ2-3; 7 positions agree with TRBD1. With V trimmed by 4 bases and J by 2 bases, 10 bases remained unmatched. The CDR3 has 16 amino acids. Germline V lookup: CDR1 SGHRS, CDR2 YFSETQ. CDR3 bases: TGCGCCAGCAGCAACTCGGACAGGATAATCACAGATACGCAGTATTTT. This encodes CASSNSDRIITDTQYF.

A few counts support this clonotype. V and J are TRBV6-2 or TRBV6-3 and TRBJ1-4, with TRBD1 matching 7 bases. The CDR3 extends over 14 amino acids. CDR1 MNHEY and CDR2 SVGEGT come from the germline V gene. V shed 6 bases and J 10 bases; nucleotides not matched to a gene: 11. The CDR3 here is CASRKGDSHRKLFF. CDR3 nucleotide sequence: TGTGCCAGCAGAAAAGGGGACAGTCACCGAAAACTGTTTTTT.

This clonotype appeared a few times. A junction end diverges from the germline sequence, so it may reflect a read error. The V call is TRBV7-7, the J call TRBJ2-1; no clear D gene. CDR3 length: 13 amino acids. Germline CDR1 and CDR2: SSHAT and FNYEAQ (reference sequence). For the CDR3, the DNA is TGTGCTAGCAGCTACCGCATGGGTGACGAGCAGTTCTTC. This gives the protein CASSYRMGDEQFF.

V is TRBV20-1 and J is TRBJ2-3; 9 bases match TRBD2. This CDR3 contains 15 residues. J was trimmed by 2 bases and V by 1 base; bases with no gene match: 4. Germline lookup yields CDR1 DFQATT and CDR2 SNEGSKA (reference sequence). The chain's CDR3 is CSARVLAGTTDTQYF. CDR3 coding DNA: TGCAGTGCTAGAGTCCTAGCGGGGACCACAGATACGCAGTATTTT.

This clonotype showed up just a few times. The chain links TRBV12-3 or TRBV12-4 to TRBJ1-1; the D is unclear. The CDR3 has 11 residues. V was trimmed by 5 bases and J by 1 base, leaving 2 bases between them. In nucleotides, the CDR3 is TGTGCCAGCAGTGAGAACACTGAAGCTTTCTTT. It is translated as CASSENTEAFF.

The V call is TRBV6-2 or TRBV6-3, the J call TRBJ2-7, with D perhaps matching TRBD1 (6 bases). Per germline, CDR1 MNHEY and CDR2 SVGEGT. The CDR3 totals 15 residues. V was pared by 4 bases and J by 0 bases, with 13 bases between. The CDR3 region is CASSWDITRSYEQYF. The CDR3 DNA sequence: TGTGCCAGCAGTTGGGACATCACGCGCTCCTACGAGCAGTACTTC.

The chain combines TRBV7-2 with TRBJ2-3; TRBD2 agrees at 8 bases. The germline V gene has CDR1 SGHTA and CDR2 FQGNSA. The junction had 4 bases not matched to a gene; V was cut back by 2 bases and J by 0 bases. This CDR3 is 16 amino acids long. The CDR3 loop is CASSLSGGLSTDTQYF. CDR3 DNA: TGTGCCAGCAGCTTATCGGGAGGGCTGAGCACAGATACGCAGTATTTT. The complete variable domain, with remaining parts taken from reference TRBV7-2 and TRBJ2-3, reads GAGVSQSPSNKVTEKGKDVELRCDPISGHTALYWYRQSLGQGLEFLIYFQGNSAPDKSGLPSDRFSAERTGGSVSTLTIQRTQQEDSAVYLCASSLSGGLSTDTQYFGPGTRLTVL.

In this sample, this clonotype turned up many times. The V call is TRBV4-1, the J call TRBJ2-1; a weak D match, TRBD2 (5 bases). This CDR3 comprises 16 residues. V was trimmed by 4 bases and J by 5 bases, leaving 18 bases between them. Germline assignment: CDR1 MGHRA and CDR2 YSYEKL. CDR3 sequence: CASSRASGGLNNEQFF. The DNA of the CDR3 is TGCGCCAGCAGCCGGGCAAGCGGCGGGCTGAACAATGAGCAGTTCTTC.

This clonotype was detected only a few times. This chain links TRBV4-3 with TRBJ2-3, with TRBD2 identical over 7 bases. The trim removed 0 bases at V and 0 bases at J, leaving 0 bases unmatched. This CDR3 has 15 amino acids. CDR1 and CDR2 (germline): LGHNA, YSLEER. CDR3 in amino acids: CASSQERGSTDTQYF. DNA for the CDR3: TGCGCCAGCAGCCAAGAGCGGGGGAGCACAGATACGCAGTATTTT.

This clonotype was counted a few times. V and J are TRBV20-1 and TRBJ1-5, with 8 bases that match TRBD1. The CDR3 has 14 amino acids. The V gene's germline CDR1 is DFQATT and CDR2 SNEGSKA (reference sequence). Trimming took 6 bases from V and 3 from J; bases not matched to a gene: 7. In DNA, the CDR3 is TGCAGTGCGCGGACAGGGTCGTCCAATCAGCCCCAGCATTTT. It codes for CSARTGSSNQPQHF.

The V gene is TRBV20-1, the J gene TRBJ2-5; possibly TRBD2 for D (6 bases). The CDR3 consists of 13 residues. V was cut by 2 bases and J by 4 bases, with 11 bases left in between. Germline V lookup: CDR1 DFQATT, CDR2 SNEGSKA (reference sequence). Here the CDR3 reads CSARRREGETQYF. CDR3 bases: TGCAGTGCTAGACGGAGGGAAGGAGAGACCCAGTACTTC.

The chain is built from TRBV7-8 and TRBJ2-7; no clear D. V was trimmed by 4 bases and J by 2 bases, leaving 15 bases between them. The CDR3 sequence is 15 residues long. The germline V gene encodes CDR1 SGHVS and CDR2 FQNEAQ. This CDR3 reads CASSSLIGKTYEQYF. In nucleotides, the CDR3 is TGTGCCAGCAGCTCCCTAATTGGGAAAACCTACGAGCAGTACTTC.

The table lists this clonotype with a few counts. The chain has TRBV20-1 and TRBJ1-1; tentative D call: TRBD1 (6 bases). The V and J ends lost 0 bases and 1 base respectively, with 12 bases between them. This CDR3 spans 15 amino acids. Germline V CDR1 and CDR2: DFQATT, SNEGSKA (reference sequence). Written as DNA, the CDR3 is TGCAGTGCTAGAGATGTGGGGGGCGCGAACACTGAAGCTTTCTTT. Encoded protein: CSARDVGGANTEAFF.